A single sample is the source of the 3 T cell receptor beta chains below, sequenced in a study of blood T cell repertoires in COVID-19. TCRdb keeps only in-frame clones here, not all; method: immunoSEQ multiplex PCR. The sample consists of hundreds of thousands of clones, roughly 90% of them appearing once. Sequenced input: PBMCs or T cells enriched from blood (not recorded which). The source is a man between 60 and 70 years old who had recovered from COVID-19.

Notes on this clone: Mismatch with germline at one junction end may stem from a read error. The chain combines TRBV7-7 with TRBJ2-3; 8 nucleotides align to TRBD1. The CDR3 is 15 residues long. Germline values: CDR1 SSHAT, CDR2 FNYEAQ (reference sequence). CDR3 sequence: CASSSGTGGTDTQYF. The CDR3, as DNA: TGTGCTAGCAGCTCCGGGACAGGAGGCACAGATACGCAGTATTTT.

This chain connects TRBV12-3 or TRBV12-4 to TRBJ2-3; 9 nucleotides align to TRBD1. V was clipped by 8 bases and J by 8 bases; unmatched bases: 2. The CDR3 length is 11 residues. CDR3 protein: CASGTGTTQYF. Written as DNA, the CDR3 is TGTGCCAGCGGGACAGGGACTACGCAGTATTTT.

The chain recombines TRBV5-5 with TRBJ1-3; D not resolved. This CDR3 region has 11 residues. The germline gives CDR1 SGHKS, CDR2 YYEKEE (reference sequence). With 6 bases removed from V and 3 bases from J, the gap between germline ends came to 4 bases. CDR3 sequence reads: CASTYGNTIYF. CDR3 nucleotides: TGTGCCAGCACTTATGGAAACACCATATATTTT.